This TCR beta chain was profiled in a study of Ad26.COV2.S vaccination and SARS-CoV-2 variants (dated by TCRdb to about 2021). Broadly, across the study: Donors in the vaccine arm were drawn from COV1001, a phase I-IIa trial of Ad26.COV2.S in healthy adults that was multicentre, randomized, double-blind and placebo-controlled. Dosing of Ad26.COV2.S was intramuscular, at either 5x10^10 or 1x10^11 viral particles, delivered as one shot or as two shots spaced 56 days apart. TCRbeta repertoire sequencing served as the tool for gauging how specific and how broad the SARS-CoV-2-reactive T cell receptors were following Ad26.COV2.S vaccination. The TCR-sequenced set comprised approximately 32 samples: about 19 Ad26.COV2.S vaccine recipients, 5 placebo recipients and 8 SARS-CoV-2 convalescent individuals. Trial participants were randomized into five groups of five: low-dose or high-dose Ad26.COV2.S given once or twice, or placebo on both occasions. Blinding of investigators to trial group allocation was maintained during experiments and outcome assessment.

This clone was recorded a few times. Its antigen specificity is not known. Per-nucleotide qualities are absent, and no much larger clonotype sits a single base away. Per the publication, the treatment or condition label means: roughly 20 received Ad26.COV2.S at low or high dose, single or two shots; a few received placebo; per-sample allocation not given. For vaccine and placebo recipients, repertoires were sequenced using samples collected on day 63 after the first injection. Cohort 1b enrolled 25 to 30 adults aged 18-55 years at a single site in Boston, USA, between 29 July and 7 August 2020. Ad26.COV2.S consisted of a replication-incompetent adenovirus type 26 vector by which a prefusion-stabilized SARS-CoV-2 spike protein from the original Wuhan strain was expressed. The research as a whole found: Substantial breadth of spike-specific CD8+ and CD4+ T cell responses was reported after vaccination. Non-spike TCR breadth was comparable between vaccine and placebo recipients, consistent with the vaccine containing only spike. Compared with placebo recipients, Ad26.COV2.S recipients showed higher spike-specific TCR breadth (P = 0.0014). The study lacked the statistical power to compare responses across vaccine doses or regimens. According to the authors, total T cell responses may have been underestimated by the TCR breadth and depth analyses.

TCRbeta CDR3 regions were sequenced with the immunoSEQ Assay. After extraction, genomic DNA underwent amplification by bias-controlled multiplex PCR, followed by high-throughput sequencing. The paper's data handling went like this. To quantify the absolute abundance of each unique TCRbeta CDR3 region, sequences were collapsed and filtered. T cell fraction was estimated by normalization of TCRbeta template counts to usable DNA, with usable DNA being measured through amplification of reference genes present in all nucleated cells. Repertoire TCRs were annotated as SARS-CoV-2-specific when V gene, CDR3 amino acid sequence and J gene were exactly matched to a known reactive TCR set. The reference SARS-CoV-2 TCR set was derived from MIRA and filtered for enrichment in COVID-19-positive ImmuneCODE repertoires, a step that removed public or cross-reactive TCRs. Using the MIRA antigens, annotated TCRs were further analysed by specific ORF or by position within an ORF. Breadth was defined as annotated unique rearrangements over total unique productive rearrangements; depth was the summed frequency of those rearrangements. TCR breadth was compared between groups using two-sided Wilcoxon rank-sum tests. TCRdb took over this immuneACCESS table, retaining in-frame rearrangements with V and J assigned. Such tables are incomplete; in checked studies, under half of the missing clones stem from an unresolved V gene, and the remainder is unexplained. Clonal size and the V and J genes are those of that table, whereas D and trimming came from the DNA. The sample table records hundreds of thousands of clones; roughly 91% of these occur just once. The top ten clones comprise roughly 3.2% of the sample.

CDR1 and CDR2 are read off the germline V gene as SGHAT and FQNNGV. Unmatched junction bases come to 2, with V trimmed by 2 bases and J by 4 bases. From the cysteine up to the phenylalanine, the CDR3 has a length of 13 residues. Only the CDR3 DNA is retained, 39 bases long and in frame from the first base. The receptor comes from a person between 18 and 65 years old who received the Ad26.COV2.S COVID-19 vaccine or a placebo. The sequence joins TRBV11-2 to TRBJ2-7, with 7 junctional bases fitting TRBD2. The sample consisted of peripheral blood, taken in a trial of Ad26.COV2.S vaccine versus placebo. The CDR3 amino acid sequence is: CASSLLAAYEQYF. At the DNA level, the sequence is TGTGCCAGCAGCTTACTAGCGGCTTACGAGCAGTACTTC. The full variable domain, completed from the reference TRBV11-2 and TRBJ2-7 proteins outside the CDR3, reads EAGVAQSPRYKIIEKRQSVAFWCNPISGHATLYWYQQILGQGPKLLIQFQNNGVVDDSQLPKDRFSAERLKGVDSTLKIQPAKLEDSAVYLCASSLLAAYEQYFGPGTRLTVT.